The rows below give T cell receptor beta chains drawn from one sample of a study of T cells in Graves' hyperthyroidism and ophthalmopathy. TCRdb fed the multiplex PCR reads into MiXCR, producing one record per CDR3 protein. The table lists around 600,000 distinct CDR3 sequences, roughly 15% of them singletons. The sample comprised blood. The receptors originated from a woman aged 50 to 60 with Graves' ophthalmopathy. CDR3s include the opening cysteine and the closing phenylalanine or tryptophan. D genes are given only for firm matches. Rows give clone size only sometimes, using once, few, many, or a class for an expanded clone.

size,V,J,D,length,DNA,CDR3
NA,TRBV28,TRBJ2-7,NA,15,TGTGCCAGCAGTTATCCGGGACGGGGAACCTACGAGCAGTACTTC,CASSYPGRGTYEQYF
many,TRBV2,TRBJ1-2,NA,12,TGTGCCAGCAGCCCTTTGTGGGGGGGCTACACCTTC,CASSPLWGGYTF
many,TRBV3-1,TRBJ2-3,NA,14,TGTGCCAGCAGCCAAGATCCAGACACAGATACGCAGTATTTT,CASSQDPDTDTQYF
NA,TRBV7-9,TRBJ1-5,NA,15,TGTGCCAGCAGCTTAGGGAACAGGAACAATCAGCCCCAGCATTTT,CASSLGNRNNQPQHF
few,TRBV7-9,TRBJ1-2,NA,14,TGTGCCAGCAGCCCCGCAGGTCCTACGGGTGGCTACACCTTC,CASSPAGPTGGYTF
NA,TRBV6-1,TRBJ1-2,TRBD1,13,TGTGCCAGCACCGAGGGACAGAGCTATGGCTACACCTTC,CASTEGQSYGYTF
NA,TRBV6-1,TRBJ2-7,TRBD1,14,TGTGCCAGCAGCAAACAGGGGGTTACCTACGAGCAGTACTTC,CASSKQGVTYEQYF
NA,TRBV20-1,TRBJ1-3,NA,14,TGCAGTGCCAACAACCCCAGCTCTGGAAACACCATATATTTT,CSANNPSSGNTIYF
once,TRBV5-8,TRBJ1-4,NA,16,TGTGCCAGCAGCAAAGGGAATTCCGGAACTAATGAAAAACTGTTTTTT,CASSKGNSGTNEKLFF
many,TRBV29-1,TRBJ1-1,NA,12,TGCAGCGTTGAAGAAGGGAACACTGAAGCTTTCTTT,CSVEEGNTEAFF
few,TRBV24-1,TRBJ2-3,TRBD2,17,TGTGCCACCAGTGACCTTGCCGGGGCGGGAGGGCAATATACGCAGTATTTT,CATSDLAGAGGQYTQYF
few,TRBV20-1,TRBJ2-7,NA,15,TGCAGTGCTAGAGGCGGACATGCTAGCTCCTACGAGCAGTACTTC,CSARGGHASSYEQYF
NA,TRBV7-9,TRBJ1-2,NA,15,TGTGCCAGCAGCCCTAGACAGAACAAACACTATGGCTACACCTTC,CASSPRQNKHYGYTF
many,TRBV11-2,TRBJ2-1,TRBD2,14,TGTGCCAGCCCTAGCGGAAGCTCCTACAATGAGCAGTTCTTC,CASPSGSSYNEQFF
NA,TRBV11-2,TRBJ2-3,TRBD1,14,TGTGCCAGCAGCCCCCGCTCGACAGGGCCAACGCAGTATTTT,CASSPRSTGPTQYF
NA,TRBV29-1,TRBJ2-3,NA,15,TGCAGCGTTGAATCCGACACCCTCAGCGCAGATACGCAGTATTTT,CSVESDTLSADTQYF
many,TRBV18,TRBJ2-1,NA,14,TGTGCCAGCTCACCTGACGTCGACTCGGGAGAGCAGTTCTTC,CASSPDVDSGEQFF
many,TRBV6-1,TRBJ1-5,TRBD1,15,TGTGCCAGCAGGGAGACAGGGATTAGCAATCAGCCCCAGCATTTT,CASRETGISNQPQHF
few,TRBV6-2/TRBV6-3,TRBJ2-3,TRBD2,17,TGTGCCAGCAGTTACGAAAGAGGACTAGCGAACACAGATACGCAGTATTTT,CASSYERGLANTDTQYF
many,TRBV20-1,TRBJ2-7,TRBD2,15,TGCAGTGCGCTCGAACCGGGACTAGTGGACTACGAGCAGTACTTC,CSALEPGLVDYEQYF
many,TRBV13,TRBJ2-7,NA,15,TGTGCCAGCAGCTTGTCAGGGGGGCGAGGATACGAGCAGTACTTC,CASSLSGGRGYEQYF
many,TRBV19,TRBJ2-1,TRBD2,17,TGTGCCAGTAGTATATCCCGGACTAGCGTTGACTACAATGAGCAGTTCTTC,CASSISRTSVDYNEQFF
many,TRBV28,TRBJ2-7,NA,14,TGTGCCAGCAGGCTAGGGTACGGCACCTACGAGCAGTACTTC,CASRLGYGTYEQYF
many,TRBV27,TRBJ2-7,NA,14,TGTGCCAGCAGTTTATGGAGGGGCCACTACGAGCAGTACTTC,CASSLWRGHYEQYF
many,TRBV7-9,TRBJ1-1,NA,16,TGTGCCAGCAGCCCCTTCCGCAGGGGACGCGGCACTGAAGCTTTCTTT,CASSPFRRGRGTEAFF
NA,TRBV7-6,TRBJ2-2,TRBD2,13,TGTGCCAGCAGCCCGGTAGCGGGAGGGGAGCTGTTTTTT,CASSPVAGGELFF
many,TRBV18,TRBJ2-1,NA,16,TGTGCCAGCTCACCCGGAGAGGTGGGCTCCTACAATGAGCAGTTCTTC,CASSPGEVGSYNEQFF
few,TRBV9,TRBJ1-3,NA,14,TGTGCCACGGGAACCGGGGCCCAGGCGGACACCATATATTTT,CATGTGAQADTIYF
few,TRBV27,TRBJ1-3,NA,15,TGTGCCGGATCCCGTTACGGGGGTTACGGAAACACCATATATTTT,CAGSRYGGYGNTIYF
once,TRBV12-3/TRBV12-4,TRBJ1-2,NA,14,TGTGCCAGCAGCCTAGAACGGGGGGCTGGTGGCTACACCTTC,CASSLERGAGGYTF
few,TRBV6-5,TRBJ2-5,NA,15,TGTGCCAGCAGTTACTCGTTAGTAGCGAGAGAAACCCAGTACTTC,CASSYSLVARETQYF
few,TRBV27,TRBJ2-4,TRBD2,19,TGTGCCAGCAGTTTATCGGGGACTAGCGGGAGTTTGTCCAAAAACATTCAGTACTTC,CASSLSGTSGSLSKNIQYF
NA,TRBV5-5,TRBJ2-7,NA,17,TGTGCCAGCAGCCGGGGCCGGGAACTAGGAGATTTCTACGAGCAGTACTTC,CASSRGRELGDFYEQYF
many,TRBV28,TRBJ2-1,NA,11,TGTGCCAGCAGTGCCGAGAATGAGCAGTTCTTC,CASSAENEQFF
many,TRBV2,TRBJ2-7,NA,16,TGTGCCAGCAGTGAAAGGGCCGACAATTTAGTCTACGAGCAGTACTTC,CASSERADNLVYEQYF
many,TRBV12-3/TRBV12-4,TRBJ1-6,TRBD1,15,TGTGCCAGCAGCCGCGCCGGGACAGGGGATTCACCCCTCCACTTT,CASSRAGTGDSPLHF
many,TRBV3-1,TRBJ1-1,NA,13,TGTGCCAGCAGCAAACAAAGAGGTTCTGAAGCTTTCTTT,CASSKQRGSEAFF
many,TRBV7-9,TRBJ2-1,TRBD2,14,TGTGCCAGCAGCTTAGTGGCTAGCGGCAATGAGCAGTTCTTC,CASSLVASGNEQFF
few,TRBV24-1,TRBJ1-6,NA,15,TGTGCCACCAGTGATTCGCAAGATAGGGGATCACCCCTCCACTTT,CATSDSQDRGSPLHF
NA,TRBV4-1,TRBJ2-7,TRBD2,15,TGCGCCAGCAGCGAACGGAGCGGGAGTACCTACGAGCAGTACTTC,CASSERSGSTYEQYF
many,TRBV12-3/TRBV12-4,TRBJ1-5,NA,16,TGTGCCAGCAGTTTAGATCCGGCTAGGGCCTCTCAGCCCCAGCATTTT,CASSLDPARASQPQHF
many,TRBV11-2,TRBJ2-1,TRBD2,17,TGTGCCAGCAGCCTAACATTTAGCGGGAGAGGCTACAATGAGCAGTTCTTC,CASSLTFSGRGYNEQFF
NA,TRBV6-2/TRBV6-3,TRBJ2-5,NA,16,TGTGCCAGCAAGGGGGGGGCGAAAATCCTGAAAGAGACCCAGTACTTC,CASKGGAKILKETQYF
many,TRBV7-2,TRBJ2-3,NA,16,TGTGCCAGCAGCTTAGCGGCGGGATCTTCTCCAGATACGCAGTATTTT,CASSLAAGSSPDTQYF
NA,TRBV4-3,TRBJ1-1,NA,14,TGCGCCAGCAGCCAAGATCCCTGGGCCACTGAAGCTTTCTTT,CASSQDPWATEAFF
many,TRBV24-1,TRBJ2-1,NA,16,TGTGCCACCAGTGATTTAGTGGGGGCCTCTACCGTGGAGCAGTTCTTC,CATSDLVGASTVEQFF
NA,TRBV27,TRBJ1-2,NA,15,TGTGCCAGCAGTCCGAAACAGGGACCACTCTATGGCTACACCTTC,CASSPKQGPLYGYTF
few,TRBV9,TRBJ2-5,NA,14,TGTGCCAGCAGCCCCTCTAGCGTGAGAGAGACCCAGTACTTC,CASSPSSVRETQYF
few,TRBV7-2,TRBJ2-7,NA,13,TGTGCCAGCAGCTTAGTCGAGGACCGGGAGCAGTACTTC,CASSLVEDREQYF
many,TRBV28,TRBJ1-2,NA,13,TGTGCCAGCAGTTTAGTGGGGGCGTACGGCTACACCTTC,CASSLVGAYGYTF
few,TRBV12-3/TRBV12-4,TRBJ2-1,NA,15,TGTGCCAGCAGTTACGGGAGTAATGGTTATGGTGAGCAGTTCTTC,CASSYGSNGYGEQFF
NA,TRBV5-5,TRBJ2-1,TRBD1,15,TGTGCCAGCAGCGCCCAGGGGGCCCTGTACAATGAGCAGTTCTTC,CASSAQGALYNEQFF
NA,TRBV11-2,TRBJ2-2,TRBD2,17,TGTGCCAGCAGCTTCCCCTTAGCGGGACTTAACACCGGGGAGCTGTTTTTT,CASSFPLAGLNTGELFF
NA,TRBV29-1,TRBJ2-2,TRBD2,14,TGCAGCGCCCAACGCGGGAGTGATGCCGGGGAGCTGTTTTTT,CSAQRGSDAGELFF
many,TRBV28,TRBJ1-1,NA,14,TGTGCCAGCAGTGCCTACAGGGAGATCACTGAAGCTTTCTTT,CASSAYREITEAFF
few,TRBV4-1,TRBJ2-7,TRBD1,15,TGCGCCAGCAGCCAATCGGGGACAGGGGAGACCGAGCAGTACTTC,CASSQSGTGETEQYF
many,TRBV5-1,TRBJ2-7,NA,15,TGCGCCAGCCGGGGCCAATCGCGGGGATTAAGGGAGCAGTACTTC,CASRGQSRGLREQYF